Listed below are T cell receptor beta chains from one sample, sequenced in a study of cytomegalovirus exposure and HLA in healthy donors. Sequencing used immunoSEQ multiplex PCR; TCRdb keeps in-frame clones, though not all of them. Of tens of thousands of clones listed, roughly 63% are singletons. Material for sequencing was PBMCs. These receptors all come from a woman between 50 and 59 years old in good health and CMV-seropositive. CDR3s leave out the opening cysteine and the closing phenylalanine or tryptophan.

CDR3: SVEGQGRTEAF
J: TRBJ1-1
V: TRBV29-1

CDR3: ASSRPDRLYGYT
J: TRBJ1-2
V: TRBV28

CDR3: ASSTGTSSQPQH
J: TRBJ1-5
V: TRBV25-1

CDR3: ASSLVGQGRGNTIY
J: TRBJ1-3
V: TRBV28

CDR3: ASSLAGRSNQPQH
J: TRBJ1-5
V: TRBV2

CDR3: ASSPLDNRGYGYT
J: TRBJ1-2
V: TRBV18

CDR3: ASSARDSRDSGANVLT
J: TRBJ2-6
V: TRBV6-1

CDR3: ASSQFQGQPQH
J: TRBJ1-5
V: TRBV14

CDR3: ASSPGGGAREQY
J: TRBJ2-7
V: TRBV18

CDR3: ASRMDRSNEKLF
J: TRBJ1-4
V: TRBV28

CDR3: ASVGRSDYGYT
J: TRBJ1-2
V: TRBV6-1

CDR3: ASSLFAGGPETQY
J: TRBJ2-5
V: TRBV27

CDR3: SVESIGANTEAF
J: TRBJ1-1
V: TRBV29-1

CDR3: SSSGSNPYEQY
J: TRBJ2-7
V: TRBV7-9

CDR3: SPKCRRGNRASTDTQY
J: TRBJ2-3
V: TRBV29-1

CDR3: ASSPGGESGYT
J: TRBJ1-2
V: TRBV18

CDR3: ASSQDTLRGDGYT
J: TRBJ1-2
V: TRBV4-3

CDR3: ASSTAGGYSYEQY
J: TRBJ2-7
V: TRBV11-2

CDR3: GLSSYNEQF
J: TRBJ2-1
V: TRBV20-1

CDR3: ASSQVVFTEAF
J: TRBJ1-1
V: TRBV4-3